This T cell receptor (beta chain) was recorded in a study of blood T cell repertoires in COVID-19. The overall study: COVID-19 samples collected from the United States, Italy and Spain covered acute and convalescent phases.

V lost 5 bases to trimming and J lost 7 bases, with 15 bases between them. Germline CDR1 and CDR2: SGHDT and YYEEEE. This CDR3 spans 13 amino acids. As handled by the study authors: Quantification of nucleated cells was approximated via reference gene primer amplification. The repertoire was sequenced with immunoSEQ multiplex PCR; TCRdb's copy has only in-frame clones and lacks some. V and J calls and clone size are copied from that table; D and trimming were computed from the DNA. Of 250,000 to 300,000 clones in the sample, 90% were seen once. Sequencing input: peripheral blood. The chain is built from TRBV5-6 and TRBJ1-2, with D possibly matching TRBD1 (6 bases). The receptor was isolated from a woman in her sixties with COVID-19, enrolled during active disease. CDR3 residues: CASSLAWGLGYTF. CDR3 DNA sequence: TGTGCCAGCAGTCTCGCTTGGGGGCTTGGCTACACCTTC.